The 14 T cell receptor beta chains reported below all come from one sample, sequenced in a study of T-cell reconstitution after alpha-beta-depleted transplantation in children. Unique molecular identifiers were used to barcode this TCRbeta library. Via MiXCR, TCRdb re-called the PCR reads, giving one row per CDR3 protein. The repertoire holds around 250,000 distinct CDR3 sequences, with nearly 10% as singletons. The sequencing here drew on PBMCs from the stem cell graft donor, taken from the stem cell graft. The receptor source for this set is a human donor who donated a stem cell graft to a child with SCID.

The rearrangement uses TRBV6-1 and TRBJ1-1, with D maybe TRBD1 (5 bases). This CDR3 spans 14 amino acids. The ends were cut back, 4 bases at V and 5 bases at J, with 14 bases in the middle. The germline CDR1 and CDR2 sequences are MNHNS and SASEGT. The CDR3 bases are TGTGCCAGCAGTGGCACATCCGCAGGGACTGAAGCTTTCTTT. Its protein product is CASSGTSAGTEAFF.

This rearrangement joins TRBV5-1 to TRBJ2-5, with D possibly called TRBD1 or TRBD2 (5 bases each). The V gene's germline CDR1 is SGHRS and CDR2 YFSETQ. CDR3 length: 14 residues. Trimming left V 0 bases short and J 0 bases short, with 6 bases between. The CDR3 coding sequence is TGCGCCAGCAGCTTGGTGGGGGACCAAGAGACCCAGTACTTC. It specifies CASSLVGDQETQYF.

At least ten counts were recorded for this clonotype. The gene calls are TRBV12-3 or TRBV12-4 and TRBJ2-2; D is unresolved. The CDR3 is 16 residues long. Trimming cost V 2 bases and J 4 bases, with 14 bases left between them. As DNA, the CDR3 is TGTGCCAGCAGTTTATCCGGAATTTTAAGCACCGGGGAGCTGTTTTTT. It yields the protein CASSLSGILSTGELFF.

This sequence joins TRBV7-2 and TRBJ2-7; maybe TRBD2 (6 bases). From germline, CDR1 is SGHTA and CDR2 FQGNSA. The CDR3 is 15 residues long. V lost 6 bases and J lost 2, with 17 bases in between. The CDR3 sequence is CASRDPWGDTYEQYF. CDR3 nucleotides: TGTGCCAGCAGAGACCCTTGGGGGGATACCTACGAGCAGTACTTC.

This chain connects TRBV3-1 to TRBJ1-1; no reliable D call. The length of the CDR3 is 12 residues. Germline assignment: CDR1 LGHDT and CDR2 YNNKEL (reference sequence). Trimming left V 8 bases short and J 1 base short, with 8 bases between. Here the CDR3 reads CASENSNTEAFF. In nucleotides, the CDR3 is TGTGCCAGCGAAAACTCGAACACTGAAGCTTTCTTT.

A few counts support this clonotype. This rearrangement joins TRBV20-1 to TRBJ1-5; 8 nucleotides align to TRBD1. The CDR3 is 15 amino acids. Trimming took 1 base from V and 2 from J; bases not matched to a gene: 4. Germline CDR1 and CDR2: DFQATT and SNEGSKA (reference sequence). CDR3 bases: TGCAGTGCTAGAGCTATGACAGGGGGCAATCAGCCCCAGCATTTT. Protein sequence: CSARAMTGGNQPQHF.

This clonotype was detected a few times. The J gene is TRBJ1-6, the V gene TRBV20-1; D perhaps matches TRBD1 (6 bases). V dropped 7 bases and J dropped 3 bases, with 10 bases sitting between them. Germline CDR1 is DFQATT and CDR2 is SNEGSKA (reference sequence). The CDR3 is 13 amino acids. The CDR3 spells CSGRDNYNSPLHF. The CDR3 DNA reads TGCAGTGGAAGGGACAACTATAATTCACCCCTCCACTTT.

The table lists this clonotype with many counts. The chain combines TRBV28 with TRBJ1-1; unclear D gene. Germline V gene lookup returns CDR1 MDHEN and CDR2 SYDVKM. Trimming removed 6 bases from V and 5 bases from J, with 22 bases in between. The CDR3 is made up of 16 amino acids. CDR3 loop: CASSSGPRRGNTEAFF. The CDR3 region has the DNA TGTGCCAGCAGCTCCGGACCTCGGAGAGGGAATACTGAAGCTTTCTTT.

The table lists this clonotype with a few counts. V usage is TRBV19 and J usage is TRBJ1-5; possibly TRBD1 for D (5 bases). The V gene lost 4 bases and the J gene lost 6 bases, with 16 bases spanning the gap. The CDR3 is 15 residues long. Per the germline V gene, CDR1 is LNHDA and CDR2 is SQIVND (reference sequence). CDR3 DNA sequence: TGTGCCAGTAGTACCCTCGACAGAATCAGTCAGCCCCAGCATTTT. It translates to CASSTLDRISQPQHF.

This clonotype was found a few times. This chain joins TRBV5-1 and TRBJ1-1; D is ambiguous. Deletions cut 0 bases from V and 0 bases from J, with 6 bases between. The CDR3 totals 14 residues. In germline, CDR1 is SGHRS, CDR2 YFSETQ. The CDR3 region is CASSLARLNTEAFF. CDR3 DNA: TGCGCCAGCAGCTTGGCACGGCTGAACACTGAAGCTTTCTTT.

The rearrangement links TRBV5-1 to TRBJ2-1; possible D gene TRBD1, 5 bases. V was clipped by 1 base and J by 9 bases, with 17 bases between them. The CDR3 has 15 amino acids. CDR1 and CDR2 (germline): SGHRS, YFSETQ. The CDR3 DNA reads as TGCGCCAGCAGCTTGTGGCAGTTAGGCCAGGGTGAGCAGTTCTTC. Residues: CASSLWQLGQGEQFF.

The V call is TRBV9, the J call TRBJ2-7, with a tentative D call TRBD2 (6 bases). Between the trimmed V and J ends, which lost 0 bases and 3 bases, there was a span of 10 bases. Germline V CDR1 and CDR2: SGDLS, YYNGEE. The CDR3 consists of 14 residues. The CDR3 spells CASSVAVGGYEQYF. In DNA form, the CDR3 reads TGTGCCAGCAGCGTAGCTGTGGGGGGCTACGAGCAGTACTTC.

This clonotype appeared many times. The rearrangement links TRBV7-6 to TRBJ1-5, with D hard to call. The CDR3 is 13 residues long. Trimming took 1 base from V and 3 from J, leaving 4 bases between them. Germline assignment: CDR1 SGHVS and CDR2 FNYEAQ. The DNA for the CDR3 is TGTGCCAGCAGCTTAGACCCCAATCAGCCCCAGCATTTT. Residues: CASSLDPNQPQHF.

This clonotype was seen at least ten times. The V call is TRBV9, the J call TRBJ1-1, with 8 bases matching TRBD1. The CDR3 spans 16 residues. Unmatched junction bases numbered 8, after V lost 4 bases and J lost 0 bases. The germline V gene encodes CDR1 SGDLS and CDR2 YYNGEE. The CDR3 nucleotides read TGTGCCAGCAGCATAGACAGGGGCCCCTTGAACACTGAAGCTTTCTTT. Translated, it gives CASSIDRGPLNTEAFF.